One T cell receptor (beta chain) is described in this entry. This record belongs to a study of technical replicates of blood from four donors. Germline loops: CDR1 SNHLY, CDR2 FYNNEI. The CDR3 is 21 amino acids. V was trimmed by 4 bases and J by 4 bases, leaving 32 bases between them. Measured with immunoSEQ multiplex PCR; TCRdb has only the in-frame clones, and not every one. This sample yields 50,000 to 75,000 clones, of which about 94% are seen a single time; 4.2% belongs to the top ten. The chain combines TRBV2 with TRBJ1-3, with a tentative D call TRBD1 (6 bases). Sample: PBMCs. The origin of this receptor is a human donor in good health. Some clones in this sample may be carry-over from other donors' samples. The CDR3: CASSGGGPPGQFRSPGNTIYF. The CDR3 DNA reads TGTGCCAGCAGTGGGGGGGGCCCCCCAGGCCAATTTCGGTCTCCCGGAAACACCATATATTTT.